One TCR beta chain is described in this entry. Hyperthyroidism had been newly diagnosed in patients aged 18 to 65, and its duration was under 2 months. The data are from a study of T cells in Graves' hyperthyroidism and ophthalmopathy. RNA transcripts gave rise to amplified TCR beta CDR3 regions. HTBI primers drove first-round RT-PCR of the TCR CDR3. TCRdb independently ran MiXCR on the multiplex PCR reads; one entry per CDR3 protein. The table has some 740,000 distinct CDR3 sequences, less than 15% seen once. CDR3 length: 15 residues. V shed 1 base and J shed 1 base, with 9 bases lying between them. The germline V gene has CDR1 MGHRA and CDR2 YSYEKL.

This TCR was recovered from a woman under 30 with Graves' hyperthyroidism. This chain uses TRBV4-1 with TRBJ2-3, with D maybe TRBD2 (6 bases). Source material: blood. The CDR3 sequence is CASSQAGEGTDTQYF. The CDR3 coding sequence is TGCGCCAGCAGCCAAGCGGGAGAGGGCACAGATACGCAGTATTTT.